This is a list of T cell receptor beta chains from one sample in a study of cytomegalovirus exposure and HLA in healthy donors. TCRdb's table, derived via immunoSEQ multiplex PCR, lists solely in-frame clones and lacks some. The repertoire consists of about 210,000 clones, with around four fifths occurring once and the leading ten covering approximately 1.7%. Sequencing was carried out using PBMCs. These receptor sequences come from a man in his forties in good health and CMV-seropositive. CDR3s include the opening cysteine and the closing phenylalanine or tryptophan. A D gene is named only where the DNA matches it firmly. Not every row has a clone size; where given, it reads once, few, many or a size class.

>TRBD1|TRBV5-1|TRBJ1-2|.
CASSLGQGGNYGYTF
TGCGCCAGCAGCTTGGGACAGGGAGGTAACTATGGCTACACCTTC
>.|TRBV29-1|TRBJ2-1|.
CSGNNDNEQFF
TGCAGCGGTAACAACGACAATGAGCAGTTCTTC
>TRBD1|TRBV10-3|TRBJ2-2|.
CAIARTGNSGELFF
TGTGCCATCGCACGGACAGGAAACTCCGGGGAGCTGTTTTTT
>.|TRBV5-1|TRBJ1-1|.
CASSLVPGNTEAFF
TGCGCCAGCAGCTTGGTGCCGGGGAACACTGAAGCTTTCTTT
>TRBD2|TRBV11-1|TRBJ2-2|.
CASSSMLAGVVWAGELFF
TGTGCCAGCTCCTCGATGCTAGCGGGAGTAGTTTGGGCCGGGGAGCTGTTTTTT
>.|TRBV5-1|TRBJ2-7|.
CASSLAGVSYEQYF
TGCGCCAGCAGCTTGGCCGGGGTCAGCTACGAGCAGTACTTC
>.|TRBV5-4|TRBJ2-3|once
CASSLVGRADTQYF
TGTGCCAGCAGCTTGGTAGGGAGAGCAGATACGCAGTATTTT
>.|TRBV25-1|TRBJ2-5|.
CASSESSRETQYF
TGTGCCAGCAGTGAATCTTCCCGGGAGACCCAGTACTTC
>.|TRBV18|TRBJ1-4|.
CASSLTGPDSNEKLFF
TGTGCCAGCTCACTGACGGGTCCAGACTCTAATGAAAAACTGTTTTTT
>.|TRBV7-9|TRBJ2-1|.
CASSYGGPNEQFF
TGTGCCAGCAGTTACGGAGGACCCAATGAGCAGTTCTTC
>TRBD2|TRBV28|TRBJ2-3|.
CASSFSGRTDTQYF
TGTGCCAGCAGTTTTAGCGGGAGAACAGATACGCAGTATTTT
>.|TRBV2|TRBJ1-1|.
CASSVRENTEAFF
TGTGCCAGCAGTGTCAGGGAGAACACTGAAGCTTTCTTT
>TRBD2|TRBV4-1|TRBJ2-5|few
CASSQARTSVETQYF
TGCGCCAGCAGCCAAGCAAGGACTAGCGTTGAGACCCAGTACTTC
>.|TRBV7-9|TRBJ2-1|.
CASSLDGSSYNEQFF
TGTGCCAGCAGCTTAGACGGTAGCTCCTACAATGAGCAGTTCTTC
>.|TRBV11-1|TRBJ2-1|few
CASSLAGARLGDEQFF
TGTGCCAGCAGCTTAGCGGGGGCGAGGCTGGGCGATGAGCAGTTCTTC
>TRBD2|TRBV18|TRBJ2-1|.
CASFGGGEQFF
TGTGCCAGCTTCGGGGGGGGTGAGCAGTTCTTC
>.|TRBV2|TRBJ1-1|.
CASRSPSTEAFF
TGCGCATCTAGGTCCCCGAGTACTGAAGCTTTCTTT
>.|TRBV6-5|TRBJ2-2|.
CASSYRGFTGELFF
TGTGCCAGCAGTTATCGAGGGTTCACCGGGGAGCTGTTTTTT
>TRBD1|TRBV5-1|TRBJ1-1|.
CASSWGQGGRNTEAFF
TGCGCCAGCAGCTGGGGACAGGGAGGGCGGAACACTGAAGCTTTCTTT
>.|TRBV6-5|TRBJ1-5|.
CASKGAGSHNQPQHF
TGTGCCAGCAAAGGCGCGGGGTCCCACAATCAGCCCCAGCATTTT
>TRBD1|TRBV5-1|TRBJ1-1|.
CASSLRDRGTEAFF
TGCGCCAGCAGCTTGCGGGACAGGGGAACTGAAGCTTTCTTT
>.|TRBV10-2|TRBJ2-1|.
CASSGGMLTSSYNEQFF
TGCGCCAGCAGTGGAGGGATGCTGACAAGCTCCTACAATGAGCAGTTCTTC
>TRBD1|TRBV5-4|TRBJ1-1|.
CASSNRDRDTEAFF
TGTGCCAGCAGCAACCGGGACAGGGACACTGAAGCTTTCTTT
>TRBD1|TRBV4-3|TRBJ2-7|medium-sized
CASSLMSTGVEQYF
TGCGCCAGCAGCCTGATGTCAACAGGGGTCGAGCAGTACTTC
>TRBD2|TRBV27|TRBJ2-1|.
CASSRGTSGNNEQFF
TGTGCCAGCAGCCGAGGGACTAGCGGGAACAATGAGCAGTTCTTC
>.|TRBV2|TRBJ2-7|.
CASSEGQRVRDEQYF
TGTGCCAGCAGTGAAGGGCAGAGGGTAAGGGACGAGCAGTACTTC
>TRBD2|TRBV12-5|TRBJ2-7|.
CASGLVLAASYEQYF
TGTGCTAGTGGTTTGGTACTAGCGGCCTCCTACGAGCAGTACTTC
>.|TRBV27|TRBJ2-1|.
CASSRQAQYSYNEQFF
TGTGCCAGCAGCAGACAGGCCCAATACTCCTACAATGAGCAGTTCTTC
>TRBD1|TRBV2|TRBJ2-7|.
CASRGDRLSYEQYF
TGTGCCAGCAGGGGGGACAGGCTTTCCTACGAGCAGTACTTC
>.|TRBV6-1|TRBJ1-1|.
CASSLLGRSNTEAFF
TGTGCCAGCAGTCTTCTGGGGAGGTCAAACACTGAAGCTTTCTTT
>TRBD2|TRBV14|TRBJ2-7|.
CASSQRLLAGEPREQYF
TGTGCCAGCAGCCAAAGATTACTAGCGGGAGAACCGCGCGAGCAGTACTTC
>TRBD2|TRBV4-2|TRBJ2-7|few
CASSQETSGSGGYEQYF
TGTGCCAGCAGCCAAGAAACTAGCGGGAGTGGTGGGTACGAGCAGTACTTC
>.|TRBV27|TRBJ1-2|.
CASSSLQGDYGYTF
TGTGCCAGCAGTTCTCTACAGGGAGACTATGGCTACACCTTC
>TRBD1|TRBV6-1|TRBJ2-7|.
CASISTGSYEQYF
TGTGCCAGCATCTCGACAGGGTCCTACGAGCAGTACTTC
>TRBD1|TRBV28|TRBJ2-7|.
CASSPDRVRHEQYF
TGTGCCAGCAGCCCGGACAGGGTTCGCCACGAGCAGTACTTC
>TRBD2|TRBV27|TRBJ2-2|.
CASSLISGSAGELFF
TGTGCCAGCAGTTTAATTAGCGGGAGCGCCGGGGAGCTGTTTTTT
>TRBD2|TRBV2|TRBJ2-7|.
CASSLGGRGGYEQYF
TGTGCCAGCAGTCTCGGCGGGAGAGGTGGGTACGAGCAGTACTTC